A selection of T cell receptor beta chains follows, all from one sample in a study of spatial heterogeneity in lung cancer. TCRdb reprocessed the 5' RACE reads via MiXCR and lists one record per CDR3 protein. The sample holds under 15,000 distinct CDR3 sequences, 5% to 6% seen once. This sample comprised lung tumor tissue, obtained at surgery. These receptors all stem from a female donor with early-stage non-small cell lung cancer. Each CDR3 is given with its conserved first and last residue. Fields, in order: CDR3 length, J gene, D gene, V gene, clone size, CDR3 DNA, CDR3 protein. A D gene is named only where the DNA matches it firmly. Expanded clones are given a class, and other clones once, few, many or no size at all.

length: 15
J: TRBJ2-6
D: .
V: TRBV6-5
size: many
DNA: TGTGCCAGCAGTCCCCCAGGCTCTGGGGCCAACGTCCTGACTTTC
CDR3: CASSPPGSGANVLTF

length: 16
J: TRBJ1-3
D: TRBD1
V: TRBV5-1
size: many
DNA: TGCGCCAGCAGCCATCTGCAGGGGGCGGCTGGAAACACCATATATTTT
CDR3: CASSHLQGAAGNTIYF

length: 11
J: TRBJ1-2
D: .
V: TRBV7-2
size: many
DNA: TGTGCCAGCAGCTTAGCAGGGGTCCACACCTTC
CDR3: CASSLAGVHTF

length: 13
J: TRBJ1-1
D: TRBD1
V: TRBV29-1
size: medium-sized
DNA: TGCAGCGCTACCAACCGGGACAGGGGGCAAACTTTCTTT
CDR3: CSATNRDRGQTFF

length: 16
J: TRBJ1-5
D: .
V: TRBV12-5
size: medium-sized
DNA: TGTGCTAGTGGCCCCGTGGGGGGGCTGAGCAATCAGCCCCAGCATTTT
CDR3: CASGPVGGLSNQPQHF

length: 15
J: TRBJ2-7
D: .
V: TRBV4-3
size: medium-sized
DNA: TGCGCCAGCAGCCAACACCCGGGAAACGGATACGAGCAGTACTTC
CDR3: CASSQHPGNGYEQYF

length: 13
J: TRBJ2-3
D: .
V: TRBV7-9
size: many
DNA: TGTGCCAGCAGCTTTTCCCTCACAGATACGCAGTATTTT
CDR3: CASSFSLTDTQYF

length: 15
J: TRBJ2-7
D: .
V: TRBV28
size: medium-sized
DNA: TGTGCCAGCAGCCCGGGGGGCCCCTTGGCCTACGAGCAGTACTTC
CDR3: CASSPGGPLAYEQYF

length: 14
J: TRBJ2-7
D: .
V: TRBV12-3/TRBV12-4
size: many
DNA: TGTGCCAGCAGCCACACAGCCCTATCCTACGAGCAGTACTTC
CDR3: CASSHTALSYEQYF

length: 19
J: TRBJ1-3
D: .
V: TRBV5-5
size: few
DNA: TGTGCCAGCAGCTTGGGGATCGATCCAAGGCCGACCTCTGGAAACACCATATATTTT
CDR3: CASSLGIDPRPTSGNTIYF

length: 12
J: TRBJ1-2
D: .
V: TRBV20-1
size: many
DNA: TGCAGTGCTGAGGACGACCTGTATGGCTACACCTTC
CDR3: CSAEDDLYGYTF

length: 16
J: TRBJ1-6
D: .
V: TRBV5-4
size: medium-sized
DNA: TGTGCCAGCAGCATCCGGATAGGGCACACGGGTTCACCCCTCCACTTT
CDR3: CASSIRIGHTGSPLHF

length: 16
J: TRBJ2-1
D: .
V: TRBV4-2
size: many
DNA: TGTGCCAGCAGCAAAGTCGGGGGAAAGGGACGCAATGAGCAGTTCTTC
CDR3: CASSKVGGKGRNEQFF

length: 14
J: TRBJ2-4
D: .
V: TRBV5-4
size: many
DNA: TGTGCCAGCAGCCTCGGGGCCCAACCGGCCCTCCAGGACTTC
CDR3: CASSLGAQPALQDF

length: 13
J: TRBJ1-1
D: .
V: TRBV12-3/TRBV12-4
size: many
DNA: TGTGCCAGCCACCTACAGGGTTCCTCCGAAGCTTTCTTT
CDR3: CASHLQGSSEAFF

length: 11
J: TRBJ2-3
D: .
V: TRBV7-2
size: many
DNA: TGTGCCAGCAGCGTGGGTGATACGCAGTATTTT
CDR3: CASSVGDTQYF

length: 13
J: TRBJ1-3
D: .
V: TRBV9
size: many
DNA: TGTGCCAGCAGCGGAGGGAATCGAAACACCATATATTTT
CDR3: CASSGGNRNTIYF

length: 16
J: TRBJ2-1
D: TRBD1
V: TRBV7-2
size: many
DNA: TGTGCCAGCAGCCTACTTATCGGGACAGGGAAGAATGAGCAGTTCTTC
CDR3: CASSLLIGTGKNEQFF

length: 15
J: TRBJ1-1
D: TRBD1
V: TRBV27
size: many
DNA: TGTGCCAGCAGGGCCGGGACAGCGGTTGGGGGGAAAGCTTTCTTT
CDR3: CASRAGTAVGGKAFF

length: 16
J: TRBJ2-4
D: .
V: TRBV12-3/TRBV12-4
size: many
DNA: TGTGCCAGCAGTCCTGACAGGACTCTAGCCAAAAACATTCAGTACTTC
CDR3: CASSPDRTLAKNIQYF

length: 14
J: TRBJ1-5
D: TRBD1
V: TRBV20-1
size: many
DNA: TGCAGTGCTGGCCAGGGGGCGGAAGATCAGCCCCAGCATTTT
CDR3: CSAGQGAEDQPQHF

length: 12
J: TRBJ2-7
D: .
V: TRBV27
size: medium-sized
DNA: TGTGCCAGCCGGAAGGCGGGGAACGAGCAGTACTTC
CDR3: CASRKAGNEQYF

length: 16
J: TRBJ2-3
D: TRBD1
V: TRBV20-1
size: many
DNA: TGCAGTGCTAGAGATATTATGGACAGGACCACAGATACGCAGTATTTT
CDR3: CSARDIMDRTTDTQYF

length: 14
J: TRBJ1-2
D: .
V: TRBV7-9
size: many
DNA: TGTGCCAGCAGCTTGGACTCCCCTAGTAGGGGCTACACCTTC
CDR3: CASSLDSPSRGYTF

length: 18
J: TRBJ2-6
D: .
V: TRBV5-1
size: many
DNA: TGCGCCAGCAACCCTTTGGGGTCGACGAAGTCTGGGGCCAACGTCCTGACTTTC
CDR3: CASNPLGSTKSGANVLTF

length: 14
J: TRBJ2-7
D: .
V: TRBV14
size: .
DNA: TGTGCCAGCAGCCAAAGGTCAAGGGGCAACGAGCAGTACTTC
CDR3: CASSQRSRGNEQYF

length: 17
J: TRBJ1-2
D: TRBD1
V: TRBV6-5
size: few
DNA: TGTGCCAGCAGTTTTCGCACAGGGGGCGAAATAGGCTATGGCTACACCTTC
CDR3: CASSFRTGGEIGYGYTF

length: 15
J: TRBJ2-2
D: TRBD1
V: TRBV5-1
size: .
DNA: TGCGCCAGCAGCTCGGGACAGGGCGGCACCGGGGAGCTGTTTTTT
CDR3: CASSSGQGGTGELFF

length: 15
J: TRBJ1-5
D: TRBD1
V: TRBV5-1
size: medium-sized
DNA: TGCGCCAGCAGCCCCGGGACAGGTAGCAATCAGCCCCAGCATTTT
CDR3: CASSPGTGSNQPQHF

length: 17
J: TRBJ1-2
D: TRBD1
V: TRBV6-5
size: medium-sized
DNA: TGTGCCAGCAGCCGAGACAGGGGAGGTGGGGTAGGCTATGGCTACACCTTC
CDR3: CASSRDRGGGVGYGYTF

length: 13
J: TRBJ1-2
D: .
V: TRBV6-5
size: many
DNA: TGTGCCAGCAGTTACAGGGGATACTATGGCTACACCTTC
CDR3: CASSYRGYYGYTF

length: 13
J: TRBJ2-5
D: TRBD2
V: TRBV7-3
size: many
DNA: TGTGCCAGCAGTCGGACTAGCGAAGAGACCCAGTACTTC
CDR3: CASSRTSEETQYF

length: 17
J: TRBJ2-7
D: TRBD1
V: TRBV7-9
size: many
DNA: TGTGCCAGCAGCTTCTCCCCTGGACAGGGTTGGGCCCTCGAGCAGTACTTC
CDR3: CASSFSPGQGWALEQYF

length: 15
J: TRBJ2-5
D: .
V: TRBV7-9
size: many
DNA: TGTGCCAGCAGCTTAGAAGGCTGGGGAATGGAGACCCAGTACTTC
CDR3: CASSLEGWGMETQYF

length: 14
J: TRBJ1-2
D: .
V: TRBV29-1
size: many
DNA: TGCAGCGTTGGACGGCAAGGTGGTAACTATGGCTACACCTTC
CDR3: CSVGRQGGNYGYTF

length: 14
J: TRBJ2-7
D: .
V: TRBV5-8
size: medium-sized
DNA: TGTGCCAGCAGCTTCTGGACAGATACCTACGAGCAGTACTTC
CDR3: CASSFWTDTYEQYF

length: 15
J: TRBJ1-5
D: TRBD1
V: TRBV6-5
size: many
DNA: TGTGCCAGCAGCAAGACAGGGGGCGTCAATCAGCCCCAGCATTTT
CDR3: CASSKTGGVNQPQHF

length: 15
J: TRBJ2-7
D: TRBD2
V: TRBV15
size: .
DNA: TGTGCCACCAGCAGAGGCCGGACTAGCGCCTACGAGCAGTACTTC
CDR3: CATSRGRTSAYEQYF

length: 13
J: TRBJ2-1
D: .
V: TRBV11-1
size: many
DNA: TGTGCCAGCAGCTTAGCGGGGTACAATGAGCAGTTCTTC
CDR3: CASSLAGYNEQFF

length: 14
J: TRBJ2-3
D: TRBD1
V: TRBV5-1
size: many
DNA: TGCGCCAGCAGCTGGGACAGGGGGGCAGATACGCAGTATTTT
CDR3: CASSWDRGADTQYF

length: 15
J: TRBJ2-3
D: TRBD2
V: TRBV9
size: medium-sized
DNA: TGTGCCAGCAGCGTGACTAGCGGACGCCAAGATACGCAGTATTTT
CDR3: CASSVTSGRQDTQYF

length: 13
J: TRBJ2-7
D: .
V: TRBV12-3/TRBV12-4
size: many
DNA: TGTGCCAGCAGTTTTGGTCTAGCCTACGAGCAGTACTTC
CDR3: CASSFGLAYEQYF

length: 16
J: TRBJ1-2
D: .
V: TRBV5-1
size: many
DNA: TGCGCCAGCAGCTTGGAGGCAGGAGTCAATAACTATGGCTACACCTTC
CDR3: CASSLEAGVNNYGYTF

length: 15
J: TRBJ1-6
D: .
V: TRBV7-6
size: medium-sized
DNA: TGTGCCAGCAGCTTAGGGACATCCTATAATTCACCCCTCCACTTT
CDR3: CASSLGTSYNSPLHF

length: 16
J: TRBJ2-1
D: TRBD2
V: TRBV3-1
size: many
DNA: TGTGCCAGCAGCCAAGGGCAGCGGGGGGGCCGGAATGAGCAGTTCTTC
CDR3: CASSQGQRGGRNEQFF

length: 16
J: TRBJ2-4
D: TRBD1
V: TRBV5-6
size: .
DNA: TGTGCCAGCAGCTTGGGGGACAGGGCAGGCAAAAACATTCAGTACTTC
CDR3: CASSLGDRAGKNIQYF

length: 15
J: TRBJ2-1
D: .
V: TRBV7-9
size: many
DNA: TGTGCCAGCAGCCGGACCCCCGATCGCGCCAATGAGCAGTTCTTC
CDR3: CASSRTPDRANEQFF

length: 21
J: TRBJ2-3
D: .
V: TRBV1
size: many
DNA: TGCACCAGCAGCCAAGAGAGGGAGCCCTGGGGACTAGCGGGAATAGATAGTTTGCAGTATTTT
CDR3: CTSSQEREPWGLAGIDSLQYF

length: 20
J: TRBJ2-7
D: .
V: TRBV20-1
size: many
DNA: TGCAGTGCTTCCCGAAGGAGGGGGGGATCCCCTCCTGTGGTGCCCTACGAGCAGTACTTC
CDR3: CSASRRRGGSPPVVPYEQYF

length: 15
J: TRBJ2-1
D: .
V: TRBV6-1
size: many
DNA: TGTGCCAGCGCCCTGCCTCGGGGGCGTTTCGATGAGCAGTTCTTC
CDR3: CASALPRGRFDEQFF

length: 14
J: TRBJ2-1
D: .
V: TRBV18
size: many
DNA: TGTGCCAGCTCACTTCGGGGGATAAACAATGAGCAGTTCTTC
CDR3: CASSLRGINNEQFF

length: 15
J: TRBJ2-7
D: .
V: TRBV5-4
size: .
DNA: TGTGCCAGCAGCTTGGGGTTGGCGGACTCCTACGAGCAGTACTTC
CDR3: CASSLGLADSYEQYF

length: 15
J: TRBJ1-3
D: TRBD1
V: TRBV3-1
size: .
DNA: TGTGCCAGCAGCTATTGGACAGGGATTGGAAACACCATATATTTT
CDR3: CASSYWTGIGNTIYF

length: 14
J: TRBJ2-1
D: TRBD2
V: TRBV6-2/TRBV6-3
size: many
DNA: TGTGCCAGCAGTTACTCGACCCTAGCGGGGGAACAGTTCTTC
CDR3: CASSYSTLAGEQFF

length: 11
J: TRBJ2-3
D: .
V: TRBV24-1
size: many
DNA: TGTGCCACCAGTGAGGCAGATACGCAGTATTTT
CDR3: CATSEADTQYF

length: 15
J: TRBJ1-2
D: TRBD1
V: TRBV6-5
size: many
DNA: TGTGCCAGCAGTTATATCGGACAGGGAACGGGTGGCTACACCTTC
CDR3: CASSYIGQGTGGYTF

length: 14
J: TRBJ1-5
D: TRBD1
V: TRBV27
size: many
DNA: TGTGCCAGCTCTAAACAGGGGACGAATCAGCCCCAGCATTTT
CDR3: CASSKQGTNQPQHF

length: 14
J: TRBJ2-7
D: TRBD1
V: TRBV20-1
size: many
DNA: TGCAGTGCTAGAGACGGGACAGGAGACTACGAGCAGTACTTC
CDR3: CSARDGTGDYEQYF